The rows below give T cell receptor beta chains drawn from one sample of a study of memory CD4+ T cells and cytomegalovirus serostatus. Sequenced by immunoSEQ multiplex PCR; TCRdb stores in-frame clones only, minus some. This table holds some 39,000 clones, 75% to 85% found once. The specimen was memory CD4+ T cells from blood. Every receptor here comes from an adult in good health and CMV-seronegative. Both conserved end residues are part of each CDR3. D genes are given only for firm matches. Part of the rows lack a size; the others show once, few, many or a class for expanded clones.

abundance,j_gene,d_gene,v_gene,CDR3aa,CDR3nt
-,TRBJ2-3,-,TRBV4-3,CASSQDRGDTQYF,TGCGCCAGCAGCCAAGATCGCGGCGATACGCAGTATTTT
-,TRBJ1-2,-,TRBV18,CASTADQDYGYTF,TGTGCCAGCACCGCCGATCAAGACTATGGCTACACCTTC
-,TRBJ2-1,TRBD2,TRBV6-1,CASIHTREGNEQFF,TGTGCCAGCATCCATACCAGGGAGGGCAATGAGCAGTTCTTC
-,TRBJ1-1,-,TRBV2,CASSSQGLNTEAFF,TGTGCCAGCAGTTCACAGGGACTGAACACTGAAGCTTTCTTT
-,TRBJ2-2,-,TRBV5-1,CASIGGATTGELFF,TGCGCCAGCATCGGCGGGGCGACCACCGGGGAGCTGTTTTTT
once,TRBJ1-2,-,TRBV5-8,CASSAHNYGYTF,TGTGCCAGCAGCGCCCATAACTATGGCTACACCTTC
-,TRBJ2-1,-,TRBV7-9,CASSFFQRNEQFF,TGTGCCAGCAGCTTTTTTCAACGCAATGAGCAGTTCTTC
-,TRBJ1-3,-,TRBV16,CASSLSPSSGNTIYF,TGTGCCAGCAGCCTGTCCCCGAGCTCTGGAAACACCATATATTTT
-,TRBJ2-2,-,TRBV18,CASSPQHLLTDPGELFF,TGTGCCAGCTCACCCCAACACCTCTTGACAGACCCCGGGGAGCTGTTTTTT
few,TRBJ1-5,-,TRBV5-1,CASSLRGMDNQPQHF,TGCGCCAGCAGCTTGCGAGGGATGGATAATCAGCCCCAGCATTTT
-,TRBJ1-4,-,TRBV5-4,CASSLDSSKLFF,TGTGCCAGCAGCTTGGACAGCTCAAAACTGTTTTTT
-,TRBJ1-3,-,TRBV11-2,CASSLPRGSGNTIYF,TGTGCCAGCAGCTTACCACGAGGGTCTGGAAACACCATATATTTT
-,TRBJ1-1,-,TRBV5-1,CASSSIGRGGTEAFF,TGCGCCAGCAGCTCCATCGGACGGGGGGGAACTGAAGCTTTCTTT
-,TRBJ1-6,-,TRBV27,CASSLARGFRSSYNSPLHF,TGTGCCAGCAGTCTTGCCAGGGGCTTTAGGAGCTCCTATAATTCACCCCTCCACTTT
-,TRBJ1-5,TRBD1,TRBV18,CASSPRDRDGQPQHF,TGTGCCAGCTCACCACGGGACAGGGATGGTCAGCCCCAGCATTTT
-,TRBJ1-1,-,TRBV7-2,CASSLQGSADTEAFF,TGTGCCAGCAGCTTGCAGGGATCCGCGGACACTGAAGCTTTCTTT
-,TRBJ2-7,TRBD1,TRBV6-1,CASSAGTGTLFYF,TGTGCCAGCAGCGCCGGGACAGGTACCCTTTTCTACTTC
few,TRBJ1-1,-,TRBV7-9,CASSLDLMNTEAFF,TGTGCCAGCAGCTTAGATCTGATGAACACTGAAGCTTTCTTT
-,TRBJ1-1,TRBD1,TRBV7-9,CASRPKDRLNTEAFF,TGTGCCAGCAGACCTAAGGACAGGCTTAACACTGAAGCTTTCTTT
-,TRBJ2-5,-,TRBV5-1,CASSFWGETQYF,TGCGCCAGCAGCTTCTGGGGGGAGACCCAGTACTTC